This T cell receptor (beta chain) was sequenced for a study of blood T cell repertoires in COVID-19. This CDR3 has 13 amino acids. V lost 1 base and J 7 bases, leaving 7 bases between the germline ends. Germline V CDR1 and CDR2: LGHNT, FRNRAP. TCRdb's table, derived via immunoSEQ multiplex PCR, lists solely in-frame clones and lacks some. The sample includes about 200,000 clones, less than 85% of them seen just once. This clonotype was sampled from a middle-aged man who had recovered from COVID-19. The chain links TRBV12-5 to TRBJ2-2; D not certain. Specimen: PBMCs or T cells enriched from blood (not recorded which). In DNA, the CDR3 is TGTGCTAGTGGTTTGGCGGTACGCGGGGAGCTGTTTTTT. Protein sequence: CASGLAVRGELFF.